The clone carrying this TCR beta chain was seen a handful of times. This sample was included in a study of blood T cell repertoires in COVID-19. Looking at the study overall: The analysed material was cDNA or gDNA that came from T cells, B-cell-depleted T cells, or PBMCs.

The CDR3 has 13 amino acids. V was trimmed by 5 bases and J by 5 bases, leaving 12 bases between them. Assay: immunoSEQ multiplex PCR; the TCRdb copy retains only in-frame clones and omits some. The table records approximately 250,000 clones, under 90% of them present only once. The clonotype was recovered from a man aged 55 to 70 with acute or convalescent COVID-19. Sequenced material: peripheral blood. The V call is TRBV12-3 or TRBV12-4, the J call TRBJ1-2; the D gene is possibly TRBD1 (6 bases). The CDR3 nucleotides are TGTGCCAGCAGTCCGACAGGCGAGTATGGCTACACCTTC. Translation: CASSPTGEYGYTF.